A selection of T cell receptor beta chains follows, all from one sample in a study of blood T cell repertoires in COVID-19. Using immunoSEQ multiplex PCR, the repertoire was profiled, and TCRdb retains in-frame clones only, with some absent. This sample yields under 400,000 clones, of which almost 90% are seen a single time; 6% to 7.5% belongs to the top ten. The sample taken for sequencing was peripheral blood. The receptors were gathered from a man between 18 and 35 years old with active or convalescent COVID-19. Each CDR3 is given with its conserved first and last residue. Each record gives: V gene, clone size, J gene, D gene, CDR3 protein, CDR3 DNA. The D gene is left open where the match is weak. Clone size is given for some rows only: seen once, a few or many times, or a class if the clone is expanded.

V: TRBV4-3; size: -; J: TRBJ1-2; D: -; CDR3: CASSQVAGTTNYGYTF; DNA: TGCGCCAGCAGCCAAGTCGCAGGAACCACAAACTATGGCTACACCTTC
V: TRBV6-1; size: -; J: TRBJ1-5; D: TRBD1; CDR3: CASSEEQGMYQPQHF; DNA: TGTGCCAGCAGTGAAGAACAGGGGATGTACCAGCCCCAGCATTTT
V: TRBV27; size: -; J: TRBJ1-2; D: TRBD1; CDR3: CASSLGQGPFGYTF; DNA: TGTGCCAGCAGTTTGGGACAGGGGCCCTTCGGCTACACCTTC
V: TRBV3-1/TRBV3-2; size: -; J: TRBJ1-1; D: TRBD1; CDR3: CASSLRDRGGAEAFF; DNA: TGTGCCAGCAGCCTCCGGGACAGGGGTGGTGCTGAAGCTTTCTTT
V: TRBV7-3; size: -; J: TRBJ1-5; D: -; CDR3: CASSLGLDQPQHF; DNA: TGTGCCAGCAGCTTAGGTCTAGATCAGCCCCAGCATTTT
V: TRBV6-2/TRBV6-3; size: -; J: TRBJ1-1; D: -; CDR3: CASSYSPEVNTEAFF; DNA: TGTGCCAGCAGTTACTCCCCAGAAGTGAACACTGAAGCTTTCTTT
V: TRBV12-3/TRBV12-4; size: -; J: TRBJ1-1; D: -; CDR3: CASSPGPEAFF; DNA: TGTGCCAGCAGCCCTGGCCCTGAAGCTTTCTTT
V: TRBV25-1; size: -; J: TRBJ2-7; D: TRBD1; CDR3: CASSEWRQGVHYEQYF; DNA: TGTGCCAGCAGTGAATGGAGACAGGGGGTGCACTACGAGCAGTACTTC
V: TRBV13; size: once; J: TRBJ2-5; D: TRBD1; CDR3: CASSPLPGQGETQYF; DNA: TGTGCCAGCAGCCCACTCCCCGGACAGGGAGAGACCCAGTACTTC
V: TRBV6-6; size: -; J: TRBJ2-3; D: TRBD2; CDR3: CASSYLAGGTDTQYF; DNA: TGTGCCAGCAGTTACCTAGCGGGGGGTACAGATACGCAGTATTTT
V: TRBV30; size: -; J: TRBJ2-2; D: -; CDR3: CAWRARSTGELFF; DNA: TGTGCCTGGAGGGCTAGGAGTACCGGGGAGCTGTTTTTT
V: TRBV7-8; size: -; J: TRBJ2-3; D: TRBD1; CDR3: CASSRQGGTDTQYF; DNA: TGTGCCAGCAGCAGACAGGGGGGCACAGATACGCAGTATTTT
V: TRBV7-9; size: -; J: TRBJ2-3; D: -; CDR3: CASTWLEAADTQYF; DNA: TGTGCCAGCACCTGGCTTGAGGCCGCAGATACGCAGTATTTT
V: TRBV10-2; size: -; J: TRBJ2-7; D: TRBD1; CDR3: CASRLSKDRGRNEQYF; DNA: TGCGCCAGCAGACTTTCTAAGGACAGGGGTCGTAACGAGCAGTACTTC
V: TRBV19; size: large; J: TRBJ1-5; D: TRBD1; CDR3: CASSFPGQHYSNQPQHF; DNA: TGTGCCAGTTCGTTCCCGGGACAGCATTATAGCAATCAGCCCCAGCATTTT
V: TRBV5-1; size: -; J: TRBJ2-7; D: TRBD1; CDR3: CASSPTTGAKSYEQYF; DNA: TGCGCCAGCAGCCCAACCACAGGGGCTAAATCCTACGAGCAGTACTTC
V: TRBV11-1; size: -; J: TRBJ2-5; D: -; CDR3: CASSPPGQETQYF; DNA: TGTGCCAGCAGCCCCCCGGGGCAAGAGACCCAGTACTTC
V: TRBV4-1; size: -; J: TRBJ2-1; D: TRBD2; CDR3: CASRNPWRTSGNNEQFF; DNA: TGCGCCAGCAGAAACCCCTGGCGAACTAGCGGTAACAATGAGCAGTTCTTC
V: TRBV5-6; size: -; J: TRBJ1-5; D: -; CDR3: CASSFSSNQPQHF; DNA: TGTGCCAGCAGCTTTAGTAGCAATCAGCCCCAGCATTTT
V: TRBV9; size: -; J: TRBJ1-4; D: -; CDR3: CASSVGRAANEKLFF; DNA: TGTGCCAGCAGCGTCGGGAGGGCAGCTAATGAAAAACTGTTTTTT
V: TRBV5-6; size: -; J: TRBJ1-3; D: TRBD1; CDR3: CASSFLAVTDRGHGNTIYF; DNA: TGTGCCAGCAGCTTCCTAGCCGTTACCGACAGGGGGCATGGAAACACCATATATTTT
V: TRBV15; size: -; J: TRBJ1-2; D: TRBD1; CDR3: CATSRDLGQGGGYTF; DNA: TGTGCCACCAGCAGGGACTTGGGACAGGGAGGCGGCTACACCTTC
V: TRBV21-1; size: -; J: TRBJ2-2; D: -; CDR3: CASSSQVRQFFGELFF; DNA: TGTGCCAGCAGCTCCCAGGTACGACAGTTTTTCGGGGAGCTGTTTTTT
V: TRBV3-1/TRBV3-2; size: -; J: TRBJ2-5; D: TRBD2; CDR3: CASSQDSRTSGGAQETQYF; DNA: TGTGCCAGCAGCCAAGATTCCCGGACTAGCGGGGGGGCCCAGGAGACCCAGTACTTC
V: TRBV18; size: -; J: TRBJ1-3; D: TRBD1; CDR3: CASSHRDRGPGNTIYF; DNA: TGTGCCAGCTCACACCGGGACAGGGGACCTGGAAACACCATATATTTT
V: TRBV4-3; size: -; J: TRBJ2-6; D: TRBD1; CDR3: CASSQDLQTGSSGANVLTF; DNA: TGCGCCAGCAGCCAAGATCTTCAGACAGGGAGCTCTGGGGCCAACGTCCTGACTTTC
V: TRBV15; size: -; J: TRBJ2-3; D: TRBD2; CDR3: CATSRDRTSGTDTQYF; DNA: TGTGCCACCAGCAGAGATCGGACTAGCGGAACAGATACGCAGTATTTT
V: TRBV7-7; size: once; J: TRBJ2-5; D: TRBD2; CDR3: CASSALLSGGSTVVLPQYF; DNA: TGTGCCAGCAGCGCCCTACTTAGCGGGGGCTCGACCGTGGTATTGCCCCAGTACTTC
V: TRBV7-9; size: -; J: TRBJ1-1; D: -; CDR3: CASSSGRETEAFF; DNA: TGTGCCAGCAGCTCCGGCCGGGAGACTGAAGCTTTCTTT
V: TRBV4-1; size: -; J: TRBJ1-4; D: -; CDR3: CASSARGGGLNEKLFF; DNA: TGCGCCAGCAGCGCCCGCGGGGGGGGTCTTAATGAAAAACTGTTTTTT
V: TRBV5-1; size: -; J: TRBJ2-7; D: TRBD1; CDR3: CASSWGTEAYEQYF; DNA: TGCGCCAGCAGCTGGGGGACAGAGGCCTACGAGCAGTACTTC
V: TRBV30; size: -; J: TRBJ1-1; D: -; CDR3: CAWSDVKTGPPNTEAFF; DNA: TGTGCCTGGAGCGACGTTAAAACAGGGCCGCCGAACACTGAAGCTTTCTTT
V: TRBV7-2; size: -; J: TRBJ1-2; D: -; CDR3: CASSLERGFRGYTF; DNA: TGTGCCAGCAGCTTAGAGAGGGGGTTTCGGGGCTACACCTTC
V: TRBV9; size: -; J: TRBJ1-6; D: -; CDR3: CASSVDQTYNSPLHF; DNA: TGTGCCAGCAGTGTTGATCAGACTTATAATTCACCCCTCCACTTT
V: TRBV19; size: -; J: TRBJ1-2; D: TRBD1; CDR3: CASSAGTGDYGYTF; DNA: TGTGCCAGTAGTGCAGGGACAGGGGACTATGGCTACACCTTC
V: TRBV7-2; size: -; J: TRBJ1-2; D: -; CDR3: CASSLAVRTRVGYTF; DNA: TGTGCCAGCAGCTTAGCCGTCCGGACTCGTGTAGGCTACACCTTC
V: TRBV7-8; size: -; J: TRBJ1-2; D: -; CDR3: CASSLDRVGYGYTF; DNA: TGTGCCAGCAGCTTAGACAGGGTTGGCTATGGCTACACCTTC
V: TRBV6-2/TRBV6-3; size: -; J: TRBJ1-1; D: TRBD1; CDR3: CASSYDQDRGLLNTEAFF; DNA: TGTGCCAGCAGTTACGATCAGGACAGGGGGCTCTTGAACACTGAAGCTTTCTTT
V: TRBV7-3; size: -; J: TRBJ2-5; D: -; CDR3: CASSPRGGTQQETQYF; DNA: TGTGCCAGCAGCCCCAGGGGAGGGACCCAGCAAGAGACCCAGTACTTC
V: TRBV2; size: -; J: TRBJ2-7; D: TRBD1; CDR3: CASSEQGAIYEQYF; DNA: TGTGCCAGCAGTGAGCAGGGGGCAATCTACGAGCAGTACTTC
V: TRBV25-1; size: -; J: TRBJ2-5; D: TRBD2; CDR3: CASSERGGLAGVETQYF; DNA: TGTGCCAGCAGTGAAAGAGGAGGACTAGCGGGAGTAGAGACCCAGTACTTC
V: TRBV9; size: -; J: TRBJ1-2; D: -; CDR3: CASSVDTYGYTF; DNA: TGTGCCAGCAGCGTAGACACATATGGCTACACCTTC